The 21 T cell receptor beta chains below were found in one sample sequenced in a study of shared clonotypes between healthy human individuals. This table comes from immunoSEQ multiplex PCR, and its TCRdb copy is limited to in-frame clones, with some not included. The sample has approximately 1,500,000 clones; 95% to 99% are singletons. What was sequenced was naive CD4+ T cells sorted from blood. Subset denoted: CD45RA+ positively selected. These receptors originate from a man between 25 and 39 years old in good health.

Worth noting for this clone: The same CDR3 is also encoded by other DNA sequences in this sample. V gene TRBV11-2 combines with J gene TRBJ1-1; no clear D gene. The CDR3 is 13 amino acids. Between the trimmed V and J ends, which lost 2 bases and 1 base, there was a span of 5 bases. Germline lookup yields CDR1 SGHAT and CDR2 FQNNGV. The CDR3 is CASSLTENTEAFF. CDR3 DNA sequence: TGTGCCAGCAGCTTAACGGAGAACACTGAAGCTTTCTTT.

The rearrangement uses TRBV10-1 and TRBJ1-2; D is unclear. Germline lookup yields CDR1 WNHNN and CDR2 SYGVQD (reference sequence). Trimming cost V 2 bases and J 5 bases, with 9 bases left between them. The CDR3 length is 13 residues. This chain's CDR3 is CASSEVGGYGYTF. DNA for the CDR3: TGCGCCAGCAGTGAGGTTGGTGGATATGGCTACACCTTC.

The gene calls are TRBV28 and TRBJ1-3; D is undetermined. CDR1 and CDR2 (germline): MDHEN, SYDVKM. CDR3 size: 12 residues. The ends were cut back, 3 bases at V and 2 bases at J, with 2 bases in the middle. In DNA, the CDR3 is TGTGCCAGCAGTTTTACTGGAAACACCATATATTTT. Protein: CASSFTGNTIYF.

This clone was seen a single time. For the CDR3, the DNA is TGTGCCAGCAACCTACTAGGTAACAATGAGCAGTTCTTC. Its protein product is CASNLLGNNEQFF. The rearrangement links TRBV28 to TRBJ2-1, with a tentative D call TRBD2 (5 bases). This CDR3 contains 13 residues. Trimming took off 7 bases at V and 5 bases at J, with 12 bases between the two ends. The germline CDR1 and CDR2 sequences are MDHEN and SYDVKM.

This clone was recorded only once. This sequence joins TRBV7-2 and TRBJ2-1; 7 nucleotides match TRBD1. After removal of 2 bases from V and 4 bases from J, the junction contained 5 bases not matched to a gene. CDR1 is SGHTA, CDR2 FQGNSA, per germline. CDR3 length equals 15 residues. The CDR3 region is CASSLRGQIYNEQFF. The CDR3 DNA sequence: TGTGCCAGCAGCTTAAGGGGACAGATTTACAATGAGCAGTTCTTC.

The J gene is TRBJ1-2, the V gene TRBV6-5, with D uncertain. The CDR3 spans 13 residues. From germline, CDR1 is MNHEY and CDR2 SVGAGI. Between the trimmed V and J ends, which lost 6 bases and 0 bases, there was a span of 8 bases. The CDR3 is CASRLTANYGYTF. The CDR3 bases are TGTGCCAGCAGGCTCACGGCTAACTATGGCTACACCTTC.

Worth noting for this clone: The same CDR3 can be traced to other DNA sequences in this sample. The CDR3 spells CASSVELAGVETQYF. The DNA for the CDR3 is TGTGCCAGCAGCGTAGAACTAGCGGGAGTAGAGACCCAGTACTTC. The genes are TRBV9 and TRBJ2-5; 11 bases agree with TRBD2. The CDR3 runs to 15 residues. The germline V gene encodes CDR1 SGDLS and CDR2 YYNGEE. The ends lost 0 bases at V and 4 bases at J; junction bases unmatched: 2.

This sequence joins TRBV9 and TRBJ2-3; D remains unclear. V lost 0 bases to trimming and J lost 6 bases, with 5 bases between them. CDR3 length equals 12 residues. Germline V lookup: CDR1 SGDLS, CDR2 YYNGEE. The CDR3 sequence: CASSVGQDTQYF. CDR3 bases: TGTGCCAGCAGCGTAGGCCAGGATACGCAGTATTTT.

The chain's CDR3 is CASSPRWSVDTQYF. For the CDR3, the DNA is TGTGCCAGCAGCCCCCGTTGGAGCGTAGATACGCAGTATTTT. The genes are TRBV7-8 and TRBJ2-3; D is unclear. CDR3 size: 14 residues. Trimming left V 5 bases short and J 5 bases short, with 14 bases between. CDR1 is SGHVS, CDR2 FQNEAQ, per germline. Full variable domain (rest looked up from reference TRBV7-8 and TRBJ2-3): GAGVSQSPRYKVAKRGQDVALRCDPISGHVSLFWYQQALGQGPEFLTYFQNEAQLDKSGLPSDRFFAERPEGSVSTLKIQRTQQEDSAVYLCASSPRWSVDTQYFGPGTRLTVL.

The chain carries TRBV18 and TRBJ2-5; TRBD1 matches 7 bases. The CDR3 length is 17 residues. Germline V gene sequence: CDR1 KGHSH, CDR2 LQKENI. Trimming at V came to 3 bases and at J to 2 bases, leaving 12 bases not matched to a gene. CDR3 protein: CASSPLPRGQTQETQYF. Written as DNA, the CDR3 is TGTGCCAGCTCACCGCTCCCCCGGGGACAGACTCAAGAGACCCAGTACTTC.

This clone was seen only once. The chain couples TRBV11-3 to TRBJ2-3; D gene unclear. Trimming stripped 5 bases from V and 4 bases from J, with 10 bases between. The CDR3 spans 13 residues. Germline V gene data show CDR1 as SGHNT and CDR2 as YENEEA. The CDR3 spells CASSPRDADTQYF. In nucleotides, the CDR3 is TGTGCCAGCAGCCCTAGGGATGCAGATACGCAGTATTTT.

The J gene is TRBJ1-5, the V gene TRBV5-6, with D perhaps TRBD1 (5 bases). Germline CDR1 and CDR2: SGHDT and YYEEEE. CDR3 size: 16 residues. V was pared by 2 bases and J by 3 bases, with 15 bases between. In DNA, the CDR3 is TGTGCCAGCAGCTTAAGGAAGCGGGGGAACAATCAGCCCCAGCATTTT. Translated, it gives CASSLRKRGNNQPQHF.

This clone was recorded once. V usage is TRBV15 and J usage is TRBJ1-3, with D perhaps TRBD1 (5 bases). Germline-derived CDR1 and CDR2 are LNHNV and YYDKDF (reference sequence). V was cut by 5 bases and J by 6 bases, with 17 bases left in between. The CDR3 runs 15 residues. In DNA form, the CDR3 reads TGTGCCACCAGCCTAGTTCACGGGGGGGAAAACACCATATATTTT. This translates into CATSLVHGGENTIYF. The full variable domain, with the rest looked up from reference TRBV15 and TRBJ1-3, is DAMVIQNPRYQVTQFGKPVTLSCSQTLNHNVMYWYQQKSSQAPKLLFHYYDKDFNNEADTPDNFQSRRPNTSFCFLDIRSPGLGDTAMYLCATSLVHGGENTIYFGEGSWLTVV.

The genes are TRBV5-1 and TRBJ1-2, with 11 bases lining up with TRBD1. Germline V gene lookup returns CDR1 SGHRS and CDR2 YFSETQ. The CDR3 has 15 amino acids. The ends lost 0 bases at V and 4 bases at J; junction bases unmatched: 2. CDR3 amino acids: CASSLEGTGGYGYTF. CDR3 bases: TGCGCCAGCAGCTTGGAAGGGACAGGGGGCTATGGCTACACCTTC.

The chain combines TRBV5-4 with TRBJ2-7; D gene ambiguous. This CDR3 has 13 amino acids. Germline V gene sequence: CDR1 SGHNT, CDR2 YYREEE (reference sequence). V shed 3 bases and J shed 3 bases, with 10 bases lying between them. This CDR3 is CASSSATNYEQYF. As DNA, the CDR3 is TGTGCCAGCAGCTCCGCGACGAACTACGAGCAGTACTTC.

The chain carries TRBV7-2 and TRBJ2-7, with no clear D. V shed 5 bases and J shed 4 bases, with 12 bases lying between them. The CDR3 spans 13 residues. CDR1 and CDR2 (germline): SGHTA, FQGNSA. The DNA for the CDR3 is TGTGCCAGCAGCCGAGAAAACAGTTACGAGCAGTACTTC. It yields the protein CASSRENSYEQYF.

This clone has a single count. The chain links TRBV10-2 to TRBJ2-1; 8 bases fit TRBD2. V dropped 8 bases and J dropped 8; count of bases not matched to a gene: 14. The CDR3 extends over 15 amino acids. CDR1 is WSHSY and CDR2 is SAAADI in the germline V gene. CDR3 DNA sequence: TGCGCCAGCTTCGTTAGCGGGACTGTTCGTGATGAGCAGTTCTTC. Translating it yields CASFVSGTVRDEQFF.

The genes are TRBV27 and TRBJ2-7; 9 bases line up with TRBD1. This CDR3 has 16 amino acids. CDR1 is MNHEY and CDR2 is SMNVEV in the germline V gene (reference sequence). Trimming removed 2 bases from V and 6 bases from J; junction bases left unmatched: 11. CDR3 sequence reads: CASSLRGDRDPSEQYF. The DNA of the CDR3 is TGTGCCAGCAGTTTAAGGGGGGACAGGGATCCCTCCGAGCAGTACTTC.

The J gene is TRBJ2-1, the V gene TRBV6-6; TRBD1 matches at 10 bases. The ends lost 7 bases at V and 2 bases at J; junction bases unmatched: 5. Germline CDR1 reads MNHNY; CDR2 reads SVGAGI (reference sequence). CDR3 size: 15 residues. The CDR3 nucleotides are TGTGCCAGCACCGCCGGGACAGGGGCCTACAATGAGCAGTTCTTC. This gives the protein CASTAGTGAYNEQFF.

V usage is TRBV18 and J usage is TRBJ2-7; D possibly matches TRBD1 or TRBD2 (6 bases each). Per germline, CDR1 KGHSH and CDR2 LQKENI. V dropped 8 bases and J dropped 1 base, with 18 bases sitting between them. The CDR3 runs to 15 residues. CDR3 sequence (DNA): TGTGCCAGCCACCGGGGGCAGGGGAGTTCCTACGAGCAGTACTTC. It encodes CASHRGQGSSYEQYF.

This rearrangement joins TRBV7-3 to TRBJ1-1; D call uncertain. V was trimmed by 3 bases and J by 0 bases, leaving 5 bases between them. This CDR3 contains 13 residues. The germline V gene encodes CDR1 SGHTA and CDR2 FQGTGA. The CDR3 loop is CASSLFMNTEAFF. The DNA for the CDR3 is TGTGCCAGCAGCTTGTTTATGAACACTGAAGCTTTCTTT.